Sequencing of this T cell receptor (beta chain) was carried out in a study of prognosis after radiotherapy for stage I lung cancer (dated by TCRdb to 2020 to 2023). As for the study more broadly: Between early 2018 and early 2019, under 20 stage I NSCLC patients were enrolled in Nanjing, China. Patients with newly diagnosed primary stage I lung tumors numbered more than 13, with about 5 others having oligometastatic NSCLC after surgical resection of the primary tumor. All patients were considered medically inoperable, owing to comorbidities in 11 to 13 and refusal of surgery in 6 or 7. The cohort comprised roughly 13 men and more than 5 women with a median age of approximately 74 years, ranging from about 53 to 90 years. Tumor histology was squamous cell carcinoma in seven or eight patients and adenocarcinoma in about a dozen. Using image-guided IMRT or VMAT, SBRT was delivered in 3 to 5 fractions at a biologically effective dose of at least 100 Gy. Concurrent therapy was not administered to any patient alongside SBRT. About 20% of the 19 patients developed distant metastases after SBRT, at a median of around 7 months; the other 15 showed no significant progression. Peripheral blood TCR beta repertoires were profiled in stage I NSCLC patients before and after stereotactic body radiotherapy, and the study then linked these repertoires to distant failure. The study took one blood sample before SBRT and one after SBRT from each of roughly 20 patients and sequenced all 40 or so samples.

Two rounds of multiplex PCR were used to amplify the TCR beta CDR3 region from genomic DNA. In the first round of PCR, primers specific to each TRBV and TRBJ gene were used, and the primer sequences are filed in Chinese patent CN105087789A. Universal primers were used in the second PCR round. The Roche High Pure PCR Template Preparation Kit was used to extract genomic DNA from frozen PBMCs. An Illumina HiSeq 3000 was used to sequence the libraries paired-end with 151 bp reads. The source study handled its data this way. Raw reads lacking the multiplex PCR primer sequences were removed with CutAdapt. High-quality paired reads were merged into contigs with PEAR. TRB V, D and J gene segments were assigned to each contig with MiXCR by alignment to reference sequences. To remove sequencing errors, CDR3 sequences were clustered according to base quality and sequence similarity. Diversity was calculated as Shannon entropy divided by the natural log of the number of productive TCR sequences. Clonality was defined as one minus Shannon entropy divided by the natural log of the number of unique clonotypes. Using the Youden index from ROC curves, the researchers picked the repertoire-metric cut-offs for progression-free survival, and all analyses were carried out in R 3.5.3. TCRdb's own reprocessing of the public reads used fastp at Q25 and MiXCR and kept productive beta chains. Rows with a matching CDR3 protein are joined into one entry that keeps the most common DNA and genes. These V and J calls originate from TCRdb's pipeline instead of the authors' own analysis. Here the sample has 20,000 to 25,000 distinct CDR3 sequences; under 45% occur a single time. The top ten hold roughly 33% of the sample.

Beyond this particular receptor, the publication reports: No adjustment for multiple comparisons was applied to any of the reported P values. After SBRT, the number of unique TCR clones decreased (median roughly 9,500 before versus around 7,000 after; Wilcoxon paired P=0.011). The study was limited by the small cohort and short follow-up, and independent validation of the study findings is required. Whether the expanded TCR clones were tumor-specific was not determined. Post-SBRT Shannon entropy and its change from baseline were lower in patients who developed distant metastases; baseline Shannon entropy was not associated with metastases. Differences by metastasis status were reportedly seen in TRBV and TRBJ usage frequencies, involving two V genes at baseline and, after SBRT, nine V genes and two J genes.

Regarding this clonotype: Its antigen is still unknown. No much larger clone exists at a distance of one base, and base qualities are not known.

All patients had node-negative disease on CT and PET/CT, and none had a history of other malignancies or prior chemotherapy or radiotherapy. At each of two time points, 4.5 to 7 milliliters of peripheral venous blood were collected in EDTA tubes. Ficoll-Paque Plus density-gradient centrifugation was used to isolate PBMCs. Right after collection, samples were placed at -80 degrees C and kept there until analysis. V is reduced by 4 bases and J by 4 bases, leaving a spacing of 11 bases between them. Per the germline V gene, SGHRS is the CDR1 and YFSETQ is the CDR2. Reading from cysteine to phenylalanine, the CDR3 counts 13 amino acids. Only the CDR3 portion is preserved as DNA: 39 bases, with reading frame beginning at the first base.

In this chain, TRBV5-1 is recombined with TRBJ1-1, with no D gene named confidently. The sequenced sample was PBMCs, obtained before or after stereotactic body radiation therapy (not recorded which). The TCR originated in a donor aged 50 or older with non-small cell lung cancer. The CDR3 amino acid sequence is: CASSTAGVTEAFF. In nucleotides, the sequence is TGCGCCAGCAGCACGGCCGGAGTCACTGAAGCTTTCTTT.